This TCR beta chain emerged from a study of T cells in Graves' hyperthyroidism and ophthalmopathy. About the study: Upon initial diagnosis and before any treatment, peripheral blood was collected.

Researchers amplified the TCR beta CDR3 regions from RNA transcripts. HTBI primers were employed in a first-round RT-PCR of the TCR CDR3. TCRdb fed the multiplex PCR reads into MiXCR, producing one record per CDR3 protein. The table records 500,000 to 650,000 distinct CDR3 sequences, around 15% of them present only once. This clonotype was seen at least ten times. CDR1 is SGHTA and CDR2 is FQGNSA in the germline V gene. Trimming cost V 5 bases and J 3 bases; bases outside gene matches: 7. The CDR3 sequence is 17 residues long. The sequence derives from a woman in her fifties or sixties with Graves' ophthalmopathy. The sample taken for sequencing was blood. This rearrangement joins TRBV7-2 to TRBJ2-3; TRBD2 matches at 14 bases. The CDR3 nucleotides are TGTGCCAGCAGCCCCGGGACTAGCGGGAGCTGGACAGATACGCAGTATTTT. This translates into CASSPGTSGSWTDTQYF.